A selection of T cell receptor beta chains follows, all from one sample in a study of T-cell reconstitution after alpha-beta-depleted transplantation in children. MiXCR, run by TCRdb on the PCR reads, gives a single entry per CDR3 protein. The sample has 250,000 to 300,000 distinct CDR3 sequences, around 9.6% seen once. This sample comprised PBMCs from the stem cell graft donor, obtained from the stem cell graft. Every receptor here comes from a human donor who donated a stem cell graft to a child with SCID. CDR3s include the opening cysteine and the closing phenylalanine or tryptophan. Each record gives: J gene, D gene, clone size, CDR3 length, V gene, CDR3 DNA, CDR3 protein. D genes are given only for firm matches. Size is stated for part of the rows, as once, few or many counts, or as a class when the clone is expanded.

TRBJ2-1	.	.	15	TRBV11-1	TGTGCCAGCAGCTTAGTGGGGCAGTGGAGTGAGGAGCAGTTCTTC	CASSLVGQWSEEQFF
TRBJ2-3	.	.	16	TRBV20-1	TGCAGTGCGACGAATAACCGGGACCCTAGCACAGATACGCAGTATTTT	CSATNNRDPSTDTQYF
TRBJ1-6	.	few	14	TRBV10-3	TGTGCCATCAGTGATGAGGGATATAATTCACCCCTCCACTTT	CAISDEGYNSPLHF
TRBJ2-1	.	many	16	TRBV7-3	TGTGCCAGCAGCCTGACGGCCACAAGCTCCTACAATGAGCAGTTCTTC	CASSLTATSSYNEQFF
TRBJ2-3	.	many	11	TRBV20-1	TGCAGTGCTAGAGATGCGGATACGCAGTATTTT	CSARDADTQYF
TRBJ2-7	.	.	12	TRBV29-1	TGCAGCGCCGGGGACGGAACCTACGAGCAGTACTTC	CSAGDGTYEQYF
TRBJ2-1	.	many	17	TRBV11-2	TGTGCCAGCAGCTTGCCCGTCGGGTCGGGGTTTTCTCATGAGCAGTTCTTC	CASSLPVGSGFSHEQFF
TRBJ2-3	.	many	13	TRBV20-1	TGCAGTGCTCTCGGGGGACTTTACGATACGCAGTATTTT	CSALGGLYDTQYF
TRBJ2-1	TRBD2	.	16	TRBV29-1	TGCAGCGTTGAAGCATCGACTAGCGGGGTCTACAATGAGCAGTTCTTC	CSVEASTSGVYNEQFF
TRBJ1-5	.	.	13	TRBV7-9	TGTGCCAGCAGCCCTTTGGGTAATCAGCCCCAGCATTTT	CASSPLGNQPQHF
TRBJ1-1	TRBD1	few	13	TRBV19	TGTGCCAGCACCGGGACAGGTGACACTGAAGCTTTCTTT	CASTGTGDTEAFF
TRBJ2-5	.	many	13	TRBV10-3	TGTGCCATCAGTAATACAGGGATGGAGACCCAGTACTTC	CAISNTGMETQYF
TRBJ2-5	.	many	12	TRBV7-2	TGTGCCAGCAGCTGGTACCAAGAGACCCAGTACTTC	CASSWYQETQYF
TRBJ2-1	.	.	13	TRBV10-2	TGCGCCAGCGGCCGCGGAGAATACAATGAGCAGTTCTTC	CASGRGEYNEQFF
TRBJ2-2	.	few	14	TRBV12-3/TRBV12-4	TGTGCCAGCAGTTTCCCGGGGCTCAGCGGGGAGCTGTTTTTT	CASSFPGLSGELFF
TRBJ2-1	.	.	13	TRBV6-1	TGTGCCAGCCATTCCAGCTCCTACAATGAGCAGTTCTTC	CASHSSSYNEQFF
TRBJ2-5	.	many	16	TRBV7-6	TGTGCCAGCAGCTTCCTTAGGGGGGGGCCTCAAGAGACCCAGTACTTC	CASSFLRGGPQETQYF
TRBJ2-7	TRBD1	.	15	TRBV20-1	TGCAGTGCCAGAGCCATACAGGGGGCATCCTACGAGCAGTACTTC	CSARAIQGASYEQYF
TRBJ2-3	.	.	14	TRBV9	TGTGCCAGCAGCGTAGAATGGCAGGCAGATACGCAGTATTTT	CASSVEWQADTQYF
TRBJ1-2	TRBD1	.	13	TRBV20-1	TGCAGTGCTAGAAGACAGGGAAGCTATGGCTACACCTTC	CSARRQGSYGYTF
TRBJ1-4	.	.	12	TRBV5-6	TGTGCCAGCAGCCGGGGGCGCGAAAAACTGTTTTTT	CASSRGREKLFF
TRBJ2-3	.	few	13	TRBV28	TGTGCCAGCAGAAACAAAAGGGGGAATACGCAGTATTTT	CASRNKRGNTQYF
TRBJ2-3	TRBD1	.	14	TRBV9	TGTGCCAGCAGCGGGGACAGGAACACAGATACGCAGTATTTT	CASSGDRNTDTQYF
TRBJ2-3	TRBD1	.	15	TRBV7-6	TGTGCCAGCAGCTCGGGACAGGGAGGCACAGATACGCAGTATTTT	CASSSGQGGTDTQYF
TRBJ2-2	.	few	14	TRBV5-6	TGTGCCAGCCTTAAGACACTGAACACCGGGGAGCTGTTTTTT	CASLKTLNTGELFF
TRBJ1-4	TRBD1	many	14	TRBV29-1	TGCAGCGTTGCCAACAGGGGGCCGTTTGAAAAACTGTTTTTT	CSVANRGPFEKLFF
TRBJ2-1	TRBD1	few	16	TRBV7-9	TGTGCCAGCAGCTTAGGCGACGGACAGGGGTACAATGAGCAGTTCTTC	CASSLGDGQGYNEQFF
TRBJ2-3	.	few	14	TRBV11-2	TGTGCCAGCAGCTTCGACAGTTCGCGGGTGAAGGAGTATTTT	CASSFDSSRVKEYF
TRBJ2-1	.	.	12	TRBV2	TGTGCCAGCAGAAAGTCATACAATGAGCAGTTCTTC	CASRKSYNEQFF
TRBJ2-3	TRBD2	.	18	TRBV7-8	TGTGCCAGCAGCTTGACTAGCGGGGGGGGTGTTTCGGGAGATACGCAGTATTTT	CASSLTSGGGVSGDTQYF
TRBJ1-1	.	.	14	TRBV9	TGTGCCAGCAGCTCACACCTCATGAACACTGAAGCTTTCTTT	CASSSHLMNTEAFF
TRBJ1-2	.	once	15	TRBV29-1	TGCAGCGTTGAAGAAAGATTACGGGGAGGCTATGGCTACACCTTC	CSVEERLRGGYGYTF
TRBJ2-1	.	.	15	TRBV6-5	TGTGCCAGCAGTTACGACAGCGTGGGAGGCAATGAGCAGTTCTTC	CASSYDSVGGNEQFF
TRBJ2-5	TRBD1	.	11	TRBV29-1	TGCAGCGTTGGACAGGGGCAGACCCAGTACTTC	CSVGQGQTQYF
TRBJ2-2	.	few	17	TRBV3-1	TGTGCCAGCAGCCTCCCCACAGGGCGATCGAACACCGGGGAGCTGTTTTTT	CASSLPTGRSNTGELFF
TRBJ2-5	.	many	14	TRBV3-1	TGTGCCAGCAGCCAAGTCGAGGGACGAGAGACCCAGTACTTC	CASSQVEGRETQYF
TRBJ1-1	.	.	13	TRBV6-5	TGTGCCAGCAGCTGGGACTTGGGGACTGAAGCTTTCTTT	CASSWDLGTEAFF
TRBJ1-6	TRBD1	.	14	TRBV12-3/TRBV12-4	TGTGCCAGCAGACCCGACAGGGGTAATTCACCCCTCCACTTT	CASRPDRGNSPLHF
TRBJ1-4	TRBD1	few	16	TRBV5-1	TGCGCCAGCACCCGGACAGGGACCGGGGTCGGCGAAAAACTGTTTTTT	CASTRTGTGVGEKLFF
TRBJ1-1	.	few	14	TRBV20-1	TGCAGTGCTAGAGATGGGCGGAGGAACACTGAAGCTTTCTTT	CSARDGRRNTEAFF
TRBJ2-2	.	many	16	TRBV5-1	TGCGCCAGCAGCTTGAATGACATCCTGAACACCGGGGAGCTGTTTTTT	CASSLNDILNTGELFF
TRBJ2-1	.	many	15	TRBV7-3	TGTGCCAGCAGCCCCTTAGCGGATTCCTACAATGAGCAGTTCTTC	CASSPLADSYNEQFF
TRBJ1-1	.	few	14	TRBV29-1	TGCAGCGTTGAAGCAATCGGCAGGGGCACTGAAGCTTTCTTT	CSVEAIGRGTEAFF
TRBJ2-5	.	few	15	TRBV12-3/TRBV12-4	TGTGCCAGCAGCCCGGTCGGGACGGTGCAAGAGACCCAGTACTTC	CASSPVGTVQETQYF
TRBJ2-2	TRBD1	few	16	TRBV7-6	TGTGCCAGCAGCTGGTACAGGGGGCCGAACACCGGGGAGCTGTTTTTT	CASSWYRGPNTGELFF
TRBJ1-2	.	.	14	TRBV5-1	TGCGCCAGCAGAGACAGCTGGATAAACTATGGCTACACCTTC	CASRDSWINYGYTF
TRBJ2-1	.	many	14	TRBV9	TGTGCCAGCAGCGTAGTGCTTGGCGGGAATGAGCAGTTCTTC	CASSVVLGGNEQFF
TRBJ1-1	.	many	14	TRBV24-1	TGTGCCACCAGTGACTCCCGGGACACACAGGGAGCTTTCTTT	CATSDSRDTQGAFF
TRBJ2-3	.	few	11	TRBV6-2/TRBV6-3	TGTGCCAGCAGTTACCAAGATACGCAGTATTTT	CASSYQDTQYF